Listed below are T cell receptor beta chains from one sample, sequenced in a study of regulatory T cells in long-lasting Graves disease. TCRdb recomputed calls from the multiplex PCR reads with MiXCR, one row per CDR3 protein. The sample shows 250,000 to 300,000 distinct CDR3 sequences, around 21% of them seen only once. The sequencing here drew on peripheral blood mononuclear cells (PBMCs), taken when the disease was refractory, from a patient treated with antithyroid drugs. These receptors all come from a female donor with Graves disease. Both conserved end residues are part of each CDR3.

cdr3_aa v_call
CASSLAPGYQPQHF TRBV7-8
CASYTRTDLHRYTF TRBV28
CASSLDRGNQPQHF TRBV18
CASSFFSGDPYEQYF TRBV7-8
CASSYLIAGVGNEQFF TRBV28
CASSLATGASSGANVLTF TRBV7-3
CASSSDHSLAYEQYF TRBV28
CASSQARGSGYTF TRBV3-1
CASSQDYYEQYF TRBV7-9
CSARDSEAYTF TRBV29-1
CASSDSWGQRVRGPQHF TRBV6-1
CASSEARDGLGGPYEQYF TRBV6-1
CASSQAGPEGPTQYF TRBV3-1
CASSLYSGRAPGELFF TRBV12-3/TRBV12-4
CASSWTHDRVFAGELFF TRBV11-2
CASKVDGYYGYTF TRBV6-1
CASSLVRTGDNQPQHF TRBV7-4
CATVGTGLITDTQYF TRBV28
CASSLIGIGANVLTF TRBV7-3
CASSLEVGGWTPLHF TRBV7-2
CASSSAGPGAETQYF TRBV7-8
CASSYTPGVPYEQYF TRBV27
CASSYSFAGGLPQPQHF TRBV6-5
CASSLEETRYEQYF TRBV7-9